This T cell receptor (beta chain) was found in a study of CD8+CD57+ T cells in acquired aplastic anemia. The V end lost 1 base, the J end lost 3 bases, and 12 bases lay between the germline ends. The germline V gene has CDR1 SGHVS and CDR2 FQNEAQ. The CDR3 has 15 residues. TCR beta VDJ combinations and CDR3 sequences were profiled from genomic DNA. In TCRdb, the reads were re-called with MiXCR into one record per CDR3 protein. The profile shows about 180,000 distinct CDR3 sequences, around 50% of them singletons. Turning to this clonotype: The antigen remains unidentified.

Patients selected for sequencing had displayed CD8+CD57+ cell expansion by flow cytometry. Notes on the study in general: Found in both controls and patients were around 30 CD8+ CDR3 sequences.

The chain uses TRBV7-8 and TRBJ1-2; no firm D call. The specimen was sorted CD4+, CD8+, or CD8+CD57+ T cells (not recorded which) from PBMCs. This sequence was found in a human donor with aplastic anemia. CDR3 in amino acids: CASSLGASRDYGYTF. The CDR3 DNA follows: TGTGCCAGCAGCTTAGGGGCGTCAAGAGACTATGGCTACACCTTC.